This TCR beta chain was retrieved from a study of shared clonotypes between healthy human individuals. CD4+ cell separation produced CD45RA+ naive and CD45RA-negative memory subsets. Generated by immunoSEQ multiplex PCR, the TCRdb table keeps only in-frame clones and is missing some. The sample lists under 750,000 clones; 55% to 80% were seen once. The CDR3 consists of 18 residues. The V segment lost 2 bases and the J segment 4 bases; nucleotides outside the gene matches: 12. Germline V gene lookup returns CDR1 MGHDK and CDR2 SYGVNS. This TCR was recovered from a woman aged 25 to 39 in good health. The specimen was memory CD4+ T cells sorted from blood. As to subset: CD45RA-negative fraction. The chain has TRBV25-1 and TRBJ2-1; 9 nucleotides align to TRBD2. The chain's CDR3 is CASSEGGAGLAGYNEQFF. The CDR3 DNA reads TGTGCCAGCAGTGAAGGAGGAGCTGGCCTAGCGGGATACAATGAGCAGTTCTTC.